These 14 T cell receptor beta chains originate from one sample sequenced in a study of radiotherapy plus CTLA-4 blockade in lung cancer. Measured with immunoSEQ multiplex PCR; TCRdb has only the in-frame clones, and not every one. The sample carries around 70,000 clones, around 87% recorded once. Material: peripheral blood, obtained from a patient treated with radiotherapy plus ipilimumab. The receptors derive from a human donor with non-small cell lung cancer that progressed on radiotherapy plus ipilimumab.

The chain carries TRBV7-2 and TRBJ1-3; D is unresolved. The germline V gene encodes CDR1 SGHTA and CDR2 FQGNSA. The CDR3 loop spans 15 amino acids. V dropped 5 bases and J dropped 0 bases, with 11 bases sitting between them. This chain's CDR3 is CASSPDRSSGNTIYF. The CDR3 bases are TGTGCCAGCAGCCCCGACCGTAGCTCTGGAAACACCATATATTTT. Drawing the rest from reference TRBV7-2 and TRBJ1-3, the complete variable domain is GAGVSQSPSNKVTEKGKDVELRCDPISGHTALYWYRQSLGQGLEFLIYFQGNSAPDKSGLPSDRFSAERTGGSVSTLTIQRTQQEDSAVYLCASSPDRSSGNTIYFGEGSWLTVV.

The chain has TRBV29-1 and TRBJ1-4; D gene uncertain. This CDR3 has 13 residues. V lost 4 bases to trimming and J lost 8 bases, with 14 bases between them. Germline CDR1 is SQVTM and CDR2 is ANQGSEA. The CDR3 protein is CSVGEPSEEKLFF. The CDR3 DNA follows: TGCAGCGTTGGTGAGCCCTCGGAGGAAAAACTGTTTTTT.

The chain combines TRBV9 with TRBJ2-5; D possibly matches TRBD1 or TRBD2 (5 bases each). Trimming left V 7 bases short and J 1 base short, with 14 bases between. This CDR3 comprises 14 residues. Germline loops: CDR1 SGDLS, CDR2 YYNGEE. The CDR3 region has the DNA TGTGCCAGCGGTACAGCGGACATCCAAGAGACCCAGTACTTC. Residues: CASGTADIQETQYF.

The J gene is TRBJ2-1, the V gene TRBV4-2; D is possibly TRBD1 (6 bases). This CDR3 contains 14 residues. The germline V and J ends were trimmed by 0 bases and 5 bases, with 8 bases remaining between them. Germline CDR1 reads LGHNA; CDR2 reads YNFKEQ. DNA of the CDR3: TGTGCCAGCAGCCAAGATCCAGGGGACAATGAGCAGTTCTTC. This translates into CASSQDPGDNEQFF.

The gene calls are TRBV29-1 and TRBJ2-7, with TRBD1 identical over 7 bases. This CDR3 spans 14 amino acids. Germline V gene lookup returns CDR1 SQVTM and CDR2 ANQGSEA. With 7 bases clipped from V and 3 bases from J, the junction kept 12 bases outside the gene matches. CDR3 residues: CSARTSRDSYEQYF. In nucleotides, the CDR3 is TGCAGCGCAAGAACATCCCGGGACAGCTACGAGCAGTACTTC.

The chain employs TRBV2 and TRBJ2-7; weak D call: TRBD1 (5 bases). There are 12 residues in the CDR3. Trimming shortened V by 4 bases and J by 2 bases, and 6 bases separated the two germline ends. The germline CDR1 and CDR2 sequences are SNHLY and FYNNEI. The CDR3 bases are TGTGCCAGCAGTGCCAGGGCCTACGAGCAGTACTTC. Translation gives CASSARAYEQYF.

The gene calls are TRBV5-4 and TRBJ1-1; D remains unclear. The V end was cut by 3 bases, the J end by 5 bases, with 5 bases between. Germline V lookup: CDR1 SGHNT, CDR2 YYREEE (reference sequence). This CDR3 has 11 amino acids. The CDR3 protein is CASSSETEAFF. The CDR3 DNA reads TGTGCCAGCAGCTCGGAAACTGAAGCTTTCTTT.

V gene TRBV29-1 combines with J gene TRBJ2-7, with TRBD1 matching 11 bases. The V gene's germline CDR1 is SQVTM and CDR2 ANQGSEA. This CDR3 is built from 14 residues. V trimming: 3 bases; J trimming: 6 bases; junction bases outside the gene matches: 7. This CDR3 is CSVDPDRGRGEQYV. DNA for the CDR3: TGCAGCGTTGACCCGGACAGGGGGCGAGGCGAGCAGTACGTC.

This chain uses TRBV10-1 with TRBJ2-2, with D uncertain. V lost 0 bases to trimming and J lost 3 bases, with 11 bases between them. The CDR3 runs to 16 residues. Germline V gives CDR1 WNHNN, CDR2 SYGVQD (reference sequence). The CDR3 loop reads CASSESIVADTGELFF. DNA of the CDR3: TGCGCCAGCAGTGAGTCGATAGTTGCGGACACCGGGGAGCTGTTTTTT.

The rearrangement links TRBV30 to TRBJ2-7; possible D gene TRBD1, 5 bases. Germline-derived CDR1 and CDR2 are GTSNPN and SVGIG (reference sequence). The CDR3 consists of 15 residues. Deletions cut 2 bases from V and 6 bases from J, with 20 bases between. The CDR3 coding sequence is TGTGCCTGGAGTTTTCCTCTAGGGGCGCGGCGCGAGCAGTACTTC. Its translation is CAWSFPLGARREQYF.

The chain links TRBV29-1 to TRBJ2-6, with TRBD2 as a possible D gene (6 bases). The V gene lost 3 bases and the J gene lost 0 bases, with 9 bases spanning the gap. Germline CDR1 and CDR2: SQVTM and ANQGSEA. This CDR3 spans 15 amino acids. CDR3 protein: CSVEEGPSGANVLTF. DNA for the CDR3: TGCAGCGTTGAGGAGGGGCCCTCTGGGGCCAACGTCCTGACTTTC.

The V and J genes are TRBV28 and TRBJ2-7; TRBD2 might be the D (6 bases). Between the trimmed V and J ends, which lost 4 bases and 6 bases, there was a span of 13 bases. Per germline, CDR1 MDHEN and CDR2 SYDVKM. The CDR3 loop spans 13 amino acids. CDR3 DNA: TGTGCCAGCAGTTGGTTTTCCGGGGGCGAGCAGTACTTC. Protein sequence: CASSWFSGGEQYF.

This clone was observed a single time. The chain combines TRBV6-5 with TRBJ2-7; D not certain. The CDR3 contains 16 residues. Germline V lookup: CDR1 MNHEY, CDR2 SVGAGI. Trimming took off 2 bases at V and 3 bases at J, with 17 bases between the two ends. As DNA, the CDR3 is TGTGCCAGCAGTTACGCCCCTAGTACTGCCTACTACGAGCAGTACTTC. Its protein is CASSYAPSTAYYEQYF.

In this sample, this clone turned up once. This chain uses TRBV18 with TRBJ1-1; D perhaps matches TRBD1 (5 bases). CDR1 KGHSH and CDR2 LQKENI come from the germline V gene. V was trimmed by 5 bases and J by 5 bases, leaving 15 bases between them. The CDR3 runs 14 residues. The CDR3 here is CASSSRDVRTEAFF. CDR3 DNA sequence: TGTGCCAGCTCATCTCGGGACGTTCGGACTGAAGCTTTCTTT.